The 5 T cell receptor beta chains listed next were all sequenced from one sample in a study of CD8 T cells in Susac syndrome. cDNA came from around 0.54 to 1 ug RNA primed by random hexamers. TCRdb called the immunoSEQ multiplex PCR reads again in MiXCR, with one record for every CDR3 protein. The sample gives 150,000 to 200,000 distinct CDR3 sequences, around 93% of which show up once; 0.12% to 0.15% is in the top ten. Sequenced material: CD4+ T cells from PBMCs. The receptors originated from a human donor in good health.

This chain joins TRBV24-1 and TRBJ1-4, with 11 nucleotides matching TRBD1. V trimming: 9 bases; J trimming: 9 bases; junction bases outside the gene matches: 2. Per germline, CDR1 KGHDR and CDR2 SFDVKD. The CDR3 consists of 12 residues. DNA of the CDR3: TGTGCCACCGGGACAGGGGGTAAAAAACTGTTTTTT. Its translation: CATGTGGKKLFF.

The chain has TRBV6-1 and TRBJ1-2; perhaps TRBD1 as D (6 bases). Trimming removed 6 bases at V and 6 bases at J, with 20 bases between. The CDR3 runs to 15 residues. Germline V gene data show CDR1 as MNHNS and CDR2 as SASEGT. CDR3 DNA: TGTGCCAGCAGAGCCCTGAGGGGGTCCGTGGATGGCTACACCTTC. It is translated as CASRALRGSVDGYTF.

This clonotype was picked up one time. CDR3 sequence reads: CASSSQTGRTYNEQFF. The CDR3 DNA reads as TGTGCCAGCAGTTCCCAGACAGGCCGGACCTACAATGAGCAGTTCTTC. The rearrangement joins TRBV6-6 to TRBJ2-1; tentative D call: TRBD1 (6 bases). The CDR3 covers 16 residues. Germline V gene lookup returns CDR1 MNHNY and CDR2 SVGAGI (reference sequence). Trimming pared 4 bases from V and 2 bases from J, leaving 15 bases between.

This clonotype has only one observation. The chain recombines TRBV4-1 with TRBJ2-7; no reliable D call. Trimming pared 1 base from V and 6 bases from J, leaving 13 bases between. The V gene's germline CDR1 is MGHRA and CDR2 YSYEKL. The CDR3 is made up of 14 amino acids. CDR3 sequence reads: CASSQAGESREQYF. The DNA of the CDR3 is TGCGCCAGCAGCCAAGCTGGGGAATCGCGCGAGCAGTACTTC.

Here the CDR3 reads CSARDSDGKVYNEQFF. For the CDR3, the DNA is TGCAGTGCTAGAGACTCGGACGGAAAAGTATACAATGAGCAGTTCTTC. This chain uses TRBV20-1 with TRBJ2-1; D is uncertain. Germline-derived CDR1 and CDR2 are DFQATT and SNEGSKA (reference sequence). V was trimmed by 0 bases and J by 4 bases, leaving 16 bases between them. The CDR3 sequence is 16 residues long.